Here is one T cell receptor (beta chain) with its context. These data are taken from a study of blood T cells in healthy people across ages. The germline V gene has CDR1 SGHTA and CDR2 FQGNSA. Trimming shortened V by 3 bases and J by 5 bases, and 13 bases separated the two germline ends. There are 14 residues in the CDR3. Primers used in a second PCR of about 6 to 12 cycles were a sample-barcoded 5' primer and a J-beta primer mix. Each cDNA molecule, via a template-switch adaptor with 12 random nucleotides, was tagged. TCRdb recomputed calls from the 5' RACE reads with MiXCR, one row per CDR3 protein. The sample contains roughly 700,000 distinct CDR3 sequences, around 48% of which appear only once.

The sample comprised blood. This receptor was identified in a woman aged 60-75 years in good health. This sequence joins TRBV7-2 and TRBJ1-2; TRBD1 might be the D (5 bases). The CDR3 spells CASSFRTGEYGYTF. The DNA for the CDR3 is TGTGCCAGCAGCTTTAGGACGGGGGAATATGGCTACACCTTC.